This entry is about one T cell receptor (beta chain). Its antigen is not identified. These data come from a study of cytomegalovirus exposure and HLA in healthy donors. Study-level background: Out of about 410 genotyped donors, around 80% belonged to the Caucasian-associated ancestry cluster.

Overall study findings and caveats: It was 150 to 200 TCR beta chains that were listed as cytomegalovirus-associated. Later work showed greater clonal expansion in HLA-associated TCR beta chains than in equally common others.

60 Vbeta and 13 Jbeta primers were used in PCR. In the original workflow: Counted up in a later analysis, unique TCR beta chains came to about 80 million, with 9.5 million to 13 million shared. Using immunoSEQ multiplex PCR, the repertoire was profiled, and TCRdb retains in-frame clones only, with some absent. V and J calls and clone size are given by that table; D and trimming were obtained from the DNA. The top ten clones hold around 2.9% of a sample with 90,000 to 130,000 clones, about three quarters of them seen once. The CDR3 is made up of 15 amino acids. J lost 6 bases, V lost 6 bases, and 11 bases had no gene match. Looked up from germline, CDR1 is MDHEN and CDR2 is SYDVKM.

The sample was PBMCs. The chain has TRBV28 and TRBJ1-1, with TRBD1 identical over 9 bases. The sequence derives from a woman in her sixties in good health and CMV-seropositive. The DNA of the CDR3 is TGTGCCAGCAGCCGGGACAGGGAGGGAAGCGCTGAAGCTTTCTTT. This translates into CASSRDREGSAEAFF.